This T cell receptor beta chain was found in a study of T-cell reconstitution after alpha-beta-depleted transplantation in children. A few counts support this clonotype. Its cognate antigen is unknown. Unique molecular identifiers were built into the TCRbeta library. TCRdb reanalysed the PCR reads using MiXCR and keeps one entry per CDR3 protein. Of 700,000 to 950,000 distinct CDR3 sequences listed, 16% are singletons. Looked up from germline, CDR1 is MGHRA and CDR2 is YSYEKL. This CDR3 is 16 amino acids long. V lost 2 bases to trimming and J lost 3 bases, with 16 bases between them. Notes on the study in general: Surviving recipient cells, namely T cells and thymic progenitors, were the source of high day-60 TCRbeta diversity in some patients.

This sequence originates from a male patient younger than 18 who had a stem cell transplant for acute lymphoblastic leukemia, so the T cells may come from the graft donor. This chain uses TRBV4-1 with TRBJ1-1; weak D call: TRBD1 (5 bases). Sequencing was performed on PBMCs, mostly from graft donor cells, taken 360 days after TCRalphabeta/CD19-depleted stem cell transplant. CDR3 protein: CASSQMQGSLDTEAFF. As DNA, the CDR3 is TGCGCCAGCAGCCAAATGCAGGGTAGTTTGGACACTGAAGCTTTCTTT.